The 19 T cell receptor beta chains listed next were all sequenced from one sample in a study of T-cell memory formation after mild COVID-19 (dated by TCRdb to the early 2020s). The library was produced with 5' RACE. The listed sequencing device is Illumina NovaSeq 6000. TCRdb reanalyzed the raw reads on its own, using fastp at Q25 for trimming and MiXCR for clone calling, and kept in-frame beta chains. Each entry is one CDR3 protein sequence, shown with its most common DNA and genes. The sample table shows approximately 180,000 distinct CDR3 sequences, and 16% are seen once. The ten largest clones add up to roughly 2.1% of the sample. Sequenced: PBMCs or a T cell subset sorted from them (not recorded which). The receptors were sampled from an adult woman who had mild COVID-19 (a few samples of this study predate the infection). The sample titles of this study are shuffled in the database, so cell type and time point are left out; the donor was told from shared clones.

The V gene is TRBV3-1, the J gene TRBJ1-1, with D unclear. The CDR3 is made up of 13 amino acids. Germline assignment: CDR1 LGHDT and CDR2 YNNKEL (reference sequence). Trimming left V 2 bases short and J 3 bases short, with 7 bases between. CDR3: CASSQPGDTEAFF. The CDR3 coding sequence is TGTGCCAGCAGCCAACCGGGAGACACTGAAGCTTTCTTT.

The rearrangement links TRBV5-1 to TRBJ2-5; 7 bases align to TRBD1. V was clipped by 0 bases and J by 4 bases; unmatched bases: 3. CDR3 size: 14 residues. CDR1 and CDR2 from the germline V gene are SGHRS and YFSETQ. This CDR3 reads CASSLGHRGETQYF. In DNA form, the CDR3 reads TGCGCCAGCAGCTTGGGCCACAGGGGAGAGACCCAGTACTTC.

This clonotype has only a few counts. The chain joins TRBV7-2 to TRBJ1-1; D possibly corresponds to TRBD1 (6 bases). The CDR3 contains 16 residues. Germline lookup yields CDR1 SGHTA and CDR2 FQGNSA. V dropped 6 bases and J dropped 0 bases, with 17 bases sitting between them. The CDR3 is CASRSRDTSLNTEAFF. The CDR3 DNA follows: TGTGCCAGCAGATCCCGGGACACCTCTTTGAACACTGAAGCTTTCTTT.

This clonotype came up a few times. The chain has TRBV7-6 and TRBJ1-1; D not resolved. V was shortened by 2 bases and J by 0 bases, with 10 bases between the two germline ends. Germline loops: CDR1 SGHVS, CDR2 FNYEAQ. The CDR3 extends over 15 amino acids. Here the CDR3 reads CASSLFQAVNTEAFF. CDR3 nucleotides: TGTGCCAGCAGCTTATTTCAGGCGGTGAACACTGAAGCTTTCTTT.

This clonotype was counted only a few times. The genes are TRBV7-2 and TRBJ2-5; D is ambiguous. The CDR3 spans 15 residues. CDR1 and CDR2 (germline): SGHTA, FQGNSA. V lost 6 bases and J 5 bases, leaving 19 bases between the germline ends. This chain's CDR3 is CASRTSRWAAETQYF. CDR3 in DNA: TGTGCCAGCAGAACCAGCCGGTGGGCCGCTGAGACCCAGTACTTC.

This rearrangement joins TRBV5-1 to TRBJ2-1; TRBD1 agrees at 7 bases. The length of the CDR3 is 14 residues. J gave up 2 bases and V 5 bases, and 4 bases lay outside the gene matches. Looked up from germline, CDR1 is SGHRS and CDR2 is YFSETQ. This chain's CDR3 is CASRQGQTYNEQFF. DNA of the CDR3: TGCGCCAGCAGGCAGGGACAGACCTACAATGAGCAGTTCTTC. The whole variable domain, remainder taken from reference TRBV5-1 and TRBJ2-1, is KAGVTQTPRYLIKTRGQQVTLSCSPISGHRSVSWYQQTPGQGLQFLFEYFSETQRNKGNFPGRFSGRQFSNSRSEMNVSTLELGDSALYLCASRQGQTYNEQFFGPGTRLTVL.

The genes are TRBV3-1 and TRBJ2-2; D call uncertain. V was clipped by 0 bases and J by 1 base, with 15 bases between them. The CDR3 is made up of 18 amino acids. The V gene's germline CDR1 is LGHDT and CDR2 YNNKEL (reference sequence). The CDR3 here is CASSQERSRSLNTGELFF. As DNA, the CDR3 is TGTGCCAGCAGCCAAGAACGGTCTAGGTCCTTGAACACCGGGGAGCTGTTTTTT. The variable domain in full, with the rest retrieved from reference TRBV3-1 and TRBJ2-2, is DTAVSQTPKYLVTQMGNDKSIKCEQNLGHDTMYWYKQDSKKFLKIMFSYNNKELIINETVPNRFSPKSPDKAHLNLHINSLELGDSAVYFCASSQERSRSLNTGELFFGEGSRLTVL.

The chain couples TRBV12-3 or TRBV12-4 to TRBJ2-7; 9 nucleotides align to TRBD1. The CDR3 covers 18 residues. Germline trimming cut 2 bases from V and 2 bases from J; bases unmatched to any gene: 13. The CDR3 DNA reads TGTGCCAGCAGTTTAAGTCTCACGGGGACAGGGTTACCCTACGAGCAGTACTTC. As protein: CASSLSLTGTGLPYEQYF.

This chain joins TRBV7-2 and TRBJ1-2; a weak D match, TRBD1 (5 bases). Germline lookup yields CDR1 SGHTA and CDR2 FQGNSA. This CDR3 is 13 amino acids long. V was shortened by 5 bases and J by 6 bases, with 13 bases between the two germline ends. The CDR3 DNA reads TGTGCCAGCAGCCGGACAAGCTCAAATGGCTACACCTTC. Protein: CASSRTSSNGYTF. Looking up the rest from reference TRBV7-2 and TRBJ1-2 gives the full variable domain: GAGVSQSPSNKVTEKGKDVELRCDPISGHTALYWYRQSLGQGLEFLIYFQGNSAPDKSGLPSDRFSAERTGGSVSTLTIQRTQQEDSAVYLCASSRTSSNGYTFGSGTRLTVV.

The chain links TRBV3-1 to TRBJ2-1; 11 bases are shared with TRBD2. This CDR3 contains 15 residues. The junction had 5 bases not matched to a gene; V was cut back by 1 base and J by 9 bases. Germline V gives CDR1 LGHDT, CDR2 YNNKEL (reference sequence). For the CDR3, the DNA is TGTGCCAGCAGCCAAGGGGCTAGCGGGGGGAGTGAGCAGTTCTTC. It specifies CASSQGASGGSEQFF.

This clonotype was counted at least ten times. This chain uses TRBV5-1 with TRBJ2-5, with D maybe TRBD1 (6 bases). V was cut by 4 bases and J by 5 bases, with 9 bases left in between. Per the germline V gene, CDR1 is SGHRS and CDR2 is YFSETQ. The CDR3 spans 12 residues. The CDR3 sequence: CASSTGMETQYF. CDR3 nucleotides: TGCGCCAGCAGCACAGGGATGGAGACCCAGTACTTC.

The J gene is TRBJ2-5, the V gene TRBV2, with 10 bases fitting TRBD2. The trim removed 3 bases at V and 5 bases at J, leaving 9 bases unmatched. The CDR3 has 16 amino acids. Germline CDR1 is SNHLY and CDR2 is FYNNEI. The CDR3 bases are TGTGCCAGCAGTGAGTACCGCCTAGCGGGGGTCGAGACCCAGTACTTC. This codes for CASSEYRLAGVETQYF. The variable domain in full, completed from reference TRBV2 and TRBJ2-5, reads EPEVTQTPSHQVTQMGQEVILRCVPISNHLYFYWYRQILGQKVEFLVSFYNNEISEKSEIFDDQFSVERPDGSNFTLKIRSTKLEDSAMYFCASSEYRLAGVETQYFGPGTRLLVL.

This clonotype has more than one count but fewer than ten. The DNA of the CDR3 is TGTGCCAGCAGCTTAACCGGGCGTAAGAATGAAAAACTGTTTTTT. Encoded protein: CASSLTGRKNEKLFF. The V call is TRBV7-3, the J call TRBJ1-4; no definite D call. The germline V gene has CDR1 SGHTA and CDR2 FQGTGA. V was cut by 0 bases and J by 5 bases, with 10 bases left in between. The CDR3 is 15 residues long.

In this sample, this clonotype turned up a few times. This sequence joins TRBV9 and TRBJ2-2; D tentatively fits TRBD1 or TRBD2 (7 bases each). Germline loops: CDR1 SGDLS, CDR2 YYNGEE. V lost 4 bases to trimming and J lost 1 base, with 14 bases between them. The CDR3 has 16 residues. The CDR3 bases are TGTGCCAGCAGCCCCCAGGGGGGGGTGAACACCGGGGAGCTGTTTTTT. As protein: CASSPQGGVNTGELFF.

This CDR3 is CASSWGFYEQYF. The DNA for the CDR3 is TGTGCCAGCAGTTGGGGGTTTTACGAGCAGTACTTC. The rearrangement joins TRBV6-6 to TRBJ2-7; D is possibly TRBD1 or TRBD2 (5 bases each). Trimming removed 4 bases at V and 4 bases at J, with 8 bases between. The CDR3 is made up of 12 amino acids. Germline loops: CDR1 MNHNY, CDR2 SVGAGI (reference sequence).

In this sample, this clonotype turned up a few times. V usage is TRBV5-4 and J usage is TRBJ1-6, with 7 bases aligning to TRBD1. This CDR3 is built from 14 residues. Germline trimming cut 4 bases from V and 8 bases from J; bases unmatched to any gene: 6. Per the germline V gene, CDR1 is SGHNT and CDR2 is YYREEE (reference sequence). This chain's CDR3 is CASSQGVTDSPLHF. The CDR3 region has the DNA TGTGCCAGCAGCCAGGGGGTCACGGATTCACCCCTCCACTTT.

This sequence joins TRBV7-7 and TRBJ2-6, with D tentatively TRBD1 (5 bases). This CDR3 is 13 amino acids long. CDR1 and CDR2 (germline): SSHAT, FNYEAQ (reference sequence). CDR3 protein: CATGHSGANVLTF. The CDR3 nucleotides read TGTGCTACCGGACACTCTGGGGCCAACGTCCTGACTTTC.

The table lists this clonotype with many counts. The chain links TRBV4-2 to TRBJ2-4, with 8 bases identical to TRBD2. In germline, CDR1 is LGHNA, CDR2 YNFKEQ. The CDR3 totals 16 residues. V lost 2 bases to trimming and J lost 8 bases; unmatched junction nucleotides: 11. The CDR3 coding sequence is TGTGCCAGCAGCCAACCTCAGCGGGAGTCTTGGGACATTCAGTACTTC. Its translation: CASSQPQRESWDIQYF.

There are a few counts of this clonotype. This chain links TRBV27 with TRBJ2-3; D may be TRBD1 or TRBD2 (5 bases each). From germline, CDR1 is MNHEY and CDR2 SMNVEV (reference sequence). V was trimmed by 6 bases and J by 4 bases, leaving 14 bases between them. This CDR3 spans 14 amino acids. DNA of the CDR3: TGTGCCAGCAGCTCCAACGGGGCCCCAGATACGCAGTATTTT. Its protein is CASSSNGAPDTQYF.